Listed below are T cell receptor beta chains from one sample, sequenced in a study of T cells in Graves' hyperthyroidism and ophthalmopathy. MiXCR, run by TCRdb on the multiplex PCR reads, gives a single entry per CDR3 protein. The table shows about 350,000 distinct CDR3 sequences, with less than 20% occurring only once. Specimen: blood. The receptors shown here come from a woman aged 40 to 50 with Graves' ophthalmopathy. Both conserved end residues are part of each CDR3. D genes are given only for firm matches. The listing skips clone size in some rows; elsewhere it reads once, few, many or a size class.

size	D	V	J	CDR3	DNA
many	NA	TRBV29-1	TRBJ1-5	CSVDEGGGQPQHF	TGCAGCGTTGACGAGGGGGGGGGGCAGCCCCAGCATTTT
many	TRBD2	TRBV28	TRBJ2-7	CASRTSGTYEQYF	TGTGCCAGCAGGACTAGCGGCACCTACGAGCAGTACTTC
few	TRBD1	TRBV6-5	TRBJ1-1	CASSYPRTGRNTEAFF	TGTGCCAGCAGTTATCCCCGGACAGGGAGGAACACTGAAGCTTTCTTT
many	NA	TRBV7-9	TRBJ2-6	CASSSRVGVSSGANVLTF	TGTGCCAGCAGCTCCCGGGTAGGCGTTAGCTCTGGGGCCAACGTCCTGACTTTC
many	TRBD2	TRBV20-1	TRBJ2-5	CSAPPGGSLGTQYF	TGCAGTGCTCCTCCGGGGGGGAGTTTGGGGACCCAGTACTTC
many	TRBD1	TRBV24-1	TRBJ2-2	CATRQGAPNTGELFF	TGTGCCACGAGACAGGGGGCGCCGAACACCGGGGAGCTGTTTTTT
NA	NA	TRBV5-1	TRBJ1-3	CASSLEAGAGNTIYF	TGCGCCAGCAGCTTGGAGGCAGGGGCTGGAAACACCATATATTTT
many	NA	TRBV4-1	TRBJ2-7	CASSQVGGKVGLLEQYF	TGCGCCAGCAGCCAAGTCGGGGGAAAGGTTGGCCTTTTGGAGCAGTACTTC
many	TRBD2	TRBV19	TRBJ2-7	CASSSRDYPYEQYF	TGTGCCAGTAGTAGCCGGGACTACCCCTACGAGCAGTACTTC
many	NA	TRBV6-5	TRBJ2-7	CASSSYRNSYEQYF	TGTGCCAGCAGTTCTTATCGAAATTCCTACGAGCAGTACTTC
many	NA	TRBV6-1	TRBJ2-7	CASSEASVGGGPSYEQYF	TGTGCCAGCAGTGAAGCATCAGTAGGGGGAGGGCCATCCTACGAGCAGTACTTC
many	TRBD1	TRBV7-2	TRBJ2-7	CASSPNRGLGEQYF	TGTGCCAGCAGCCCAAACAGGGGGCTCGGCGAGCAGTACTTC
many	NA	TRBV12-3/TRBV12-4	TRBJ1-5	CASSRRVNQPQHF	TGTGCCAGCAGCAGACGGGTAAATCAGCCCCAGCATTTT
many	NA	TRBV11-2	TRBJ2-5	CASSFSAGAQETQYF	TGTGCCAGCAGCTTTTCCGCGGGGGCCCAAGAGACCCAGTACTTC
few	NA	TRBV10-2	TRBJ2-7	CASSELGRAEQYF	TGCGCCAGCAGTGAGCTGGGTAGGGCGGAGCAGTACTTC
many	TRBD1	TRBV20-1	TRBJ2-2	CSARDYRGPNTGELFF	TGCAGTGCTAGAGATTACAGGGGGCCGAACACCGGGGAGCTGTTTTTT
NA	NA	TRBV6-1	TRBJ1-2	CASSEASGQSVGYTF	TGTGCCAGCAGTGAAGCGTCAGGACAGTCCGTTGGCTACACCTTC